Presented here are 22 T cell receptor beta chains from one specimen sequenced in a study of cytotoxic CD8 clonotypes in ibrutinib-treated CLL. This table comes from immunoSEQ multiplex PCR, and its TCRdb copy is limited to in-frame clones, with some not included. The table has approximately 84,000 clones, roughly 77% seen once. The source was PBMCs, collected after 12 months of ibrutinib treatment. Every receptor here comes from a human donor with chronic lymphocytic leukemia.

V usage is TRBV7-9 and J usage is TRBJ2-3; D may be TRBD1 (6 bases). This CDR3 spans 15 amino acids. Germline V gene sequence: CDR1 SEHNR, CDR2 FQNEAQ (reference sequence). V was trimmed by 5 bases and J by 0 bases, leaving 12 bases between them. The CDR3 spells CASSGRGASTDTQYF. DNA of the CDR3: TGTGCCAGCAGCGGCAGGGGCGCTAGCACAGATACGCAGTATTTT.

The chain recombines TRBV14 with TRBJ2-3, with a possible D match to TRBD1 (6 bases). Per germline, CDR1 SGHDN and CDR2 FVKESK. Trimming left V 8 bases short and J 2 bases short, with 17 bases between. This CDR3 has 15 amino acids. The CDR3 region has the DNA TGTGCCAGCGGCTCGCAGGGGAAATCCACAGATACGCAGTATTTT. Its protein is CASGSQGKSTDTQYF. The full variable domain, with the rest looked up from reference TRBV14 and TRBJ2-3, is EAGVTQFPSHSVIEKGQTVTLRCDPISGHDNLYWYRRVMGKEIKFLLHFVKESKQDESGMPNNRFLAERTGGTYSTLKVQPAELEDSGVYFCASGSQGKSTDTQYFGPGTRLTVL.

This clone was counted many times. V is TRBV14 and J is TRBJ2-2; D tentatively fits TRBD1 or TRBD2 (5 bases each). Germline CDR1 SGHDN, CDR2 FVKESK. The CDR3 length is 14 residues. The V end was cut by 4 bases, the J end by 7 bases, with 13 bases between. In DNA form, the CDR3 reads TGTGCCAGCAGCCTTGTCCGGGGCTACGGGGAGCTGTTTTTT. Its protein product is CASSLVRGYGELFF.

The chain recombines TRBV18 with TRBJ1-5; 10 nucleotides match TRBD1. CDR1 is KGHSH, CDR2 LQKENI, per germline. J lost 2 bases, V lost 6 bases, and 7 bases had no gene match. The CDR3 length is 16 residues. This chain's CDR3 is CASSAQTGGGNQPQHF. As DNA, the CDR3 is TGTGCCAGCTCGGCCCAGACAGGGGGCGGCAATCAGCCCCAGCATTTT.

The chain joins TRBV11-2 to TRBJ2-3, with D tentatively TRBD1 or TRBD2 (5 bases each). The V end lost 4 bases, the J end lost 1 base, and 12 bases lay between the germline ends. The V gene's germline CDR1 is SGHAT and CDR2 FQNNGV. CDR3 length: 15 amino acids. CDR3 region: CASSSRGARTDTQYF. The CDR3, as DNA: TGTGCCAGCAGCTCCCGGGGCGCCCGCACAGATACGCAGTATTTT.

J is TRBJ2-3 and V is TRBV6-5, with D possibly being TRBD1 or TRBD2 (6 bases each). Trimming took 6 bases from V and 4 from J, leaving 11 bases between them. Germline CDR1 reads MNHEY; CDR2 reads SVGAGI. The CDR3 sequence is 13 residues long. CDR3 sequence reads: CASRGGWADTQYF. CDR3 sequence (DNA): TGTGCCAGCAGGGGGGGCTGGGCAGATACGCAGTATTTT.

The chain employs TRBV15 and TRBJ1-3; perhaps TRBD1 as D (5 bases). Germline values: CDR1 LNHNV, CDR2 YYDKDF (reference sequence). The CDR3 has 15 amino acids. The V end lost 5 bases, the J end lost 0 bases, and 11 bases lay between the germline ends. The DNA for the CDR3 is TGTGCCACCAGCCCGGGGGGGAGCTCTGGAAACACCATATATTTT. Translating gives CATSPGGSSGNTIYF.

J is TRBJ2-7 and V is TRBV4-2; TRBD1 aligns across 11 bases. Germline CDR1 LGHNA, CDR2 YNFKEQ. The V and J ends lost 0 bases and 4 bases, in that order; junction bases with no gene match: 8. There are 17 residues in the CDR3. CDR3 loop: CASSQDSRDRGVYEQYF. Written as DNA, the CDR3 is TGTGCCAGCAGCCAAGATAGTAGGGACAGGGGGGTTTACGAGCAGTACTTC.

This clone turned up a few times. J is TRBJ2-5 and V is TRBV6-6; 8 nucleotides agree with TRBD1. Germline CDR1 MNHNY, CDR2 SVGAGI (reference sequence). This CDR3 has 16 residues. Unmatched junction bases numbered 10, after V lost 2 bases and J lost 5 bases. CDR3 region: CASSYEAGGFVETQYF. As DNA, the CDR3 is TGTGCCAGCAGTTACGAGGCAGGGGGCTTTGTGGAGACCCAGTACTTC.

The gene calls are TRBV6-5 and TRBJ1-2; D is unresolved. V was clipped by 7 bases and J by 4 bases, with 19 bases between them. Germline V CDR1 and CDR2: MNHEY, SVGAGI. There are 15 residues in the CDR3. CDR3 loop: CASIPHTEAAYGYTF. CDR3 coding DNA: TGTGCCAGCATCCCGCACACGGAGGCTGCCTATGGCTACACCTTC.

The chain carries TRBV28 and TRBJ1-3; 7 bases are a match to TRBD1. Germline CDR1 and CDR2: MDHEN and SYDVKM. V dropped 5 bases and J dropped 3; count of bases not matched to a gene: 10. This CDR3 contains 16 residues. The CDR3 coding sequence is TGTGCCAGCAGTGGCCCGGGACAGCCCGATGGAAACACCATATATTTT. Encoded protein: CASSGPGQPDGNTIYF.

J is TRBJ2-3 and V is TRBV25-1; D possibly corresponds to TRBD2 (6 bases). CDR3 size: 14 residues. V dropped 1 base and J dropped 6 bases, with 11 bases sitting between them. In germline, CDR1 is MGHDK, CDR2 SYGVNS. CDR3 DNA sequence: TGTGCCAGCAGTGAATTAACTAGCTGGGATACGCAGTATTTT. Translated: CASSELTSWDTQYF.

The chain combines TRBV19 with TRBJ2-7; maybe TRBD1 (5 bases). V was clipped by 4 bases and J by 7 bases, with 14 bases between them. Germline CDR1 is LNHDA and CDR2 is SQIVND (reference sequence). This CDR3 contains 13 residues. CDR3 sequence (DNA): TGTGCCAGTAGTAAGGGGCCTTTGTGGGAGCAGTACTTC. It specifies CASSKGPLWEQYF.

V gene TRBV7-9 combines with J gene TRBJ1-2; D is unresolved. Germline V CDR1 and CDR2: SEHNR, FQNEAQ (reference sequence). Trimming took 1 base from V and 4 from J, leaving 10 bases between them. The CDR3 contains 14 residues. Here the CDR3 reads CASSLEAGGYGYTF. The CDR3 coding sequence is TGTGCCAGCAGCTTAGAGGCAGGCGGCTATGGCTACACCTTC.

The chain is built from TRBV7-2 and TRBJ2-7; TRBD2 aligns across 9 bases. From germline, CDR1 is SGHTA and CDR2 FQGNSA. The CDR3 has 17 residues. V was clipped by 0 bases and J by 4 bases; unmatched bases: 10. Here the CDR3 reads CASSLAPPAGGGYEQYF. DNA for the CDR3: TGTGCCAGCAGCTTAGCGCCCCCAGCGGGAGGTGGGTACGAGCAGTACTTC. The full variable domain, its missing parts supplied by reference TRBV7-2 and TRBJ2-7, is GAGVSQSPSNKVTEKGKDVELRCDPISGHTALYWYRQSLGQGLEFLIYFQGNSAPDKSGLPSDRFSAERTGGSVSTLTIQRTQQEDSAVYLCASSLAPPAGGGYEQYFGPGTRLTVT.

Remarks on this clone: Other DNA sequences in this specimen translate into the identical CDR3. The chain uses TRBV7-3 and TRBJ1-6, with 8 bases identical to TRBD1. The length of the CDR3 is 14 residues. The trim removed 5 bases at V and 6 bases at J, leaving 3 bases unmatched. Per germline, CDR1 SGHTA and CDR2 FQGTGA. Written as DNA, the CDR3 is TGTGCCAGCAGCCCACAGGGGGGTAATTCACCCCTCCACTTT. Its protein product is CASSPQGGNSPLHF.

The rearrangement joins TRBV9 to TRBJ2-2; D is unclear. V was trimmed by 4 bases and J by 6 bases, leaving 7 bases between them. The CDR3 covers 12 residues. Germline values: CDR1 SGDLS, CDR2 YYNGEE. The CDR3 loop is CASSSLAGELFF. Here the CDR3 DNA reads TGTGCCAGCAGCAGTCTGGCCGGGGAGCTGTTTTTT.

The rearrangement joins TRBV9 to TRBJ2-2; no clear D gene. Trimming took off 1 base at V and 7 bases at J, with 14 bases between the two ends. Germline CDR1 SGDLS, CDR2 YYNGEE. This CDR3 contains 15 residues. CDR3 nucleotide sequence: TGTGCCAGCAGCGTATATGGTCAGTCCGGCGGGGAGCTGTTTTTT. Translated: CASSVYGQSGGELFF.

This chain uses TRBV18 with TRBJ2-2; 8 bases are shared with TRBD1. The CDR3 sequence is 17 residues long. V gave up 2 bases and J gave up 6 bases; unmatched junction bases: 11. Looked up from germline, CDR1 is KGHSH and CDR2 is LQKENI. CDR3 residues: CASSPVQGARRAGELFF. The CDR3 nucleotides read TGTGCCAGCTCACCAGTGCAGGGGGCGAGACGGGCCGGGGAGCTGTTTTTT.

The rearrangement joins TRBV6-1 to TRBJ2-4; tentative D call: TRBD2 (7 bases). Germline-derived CDR1 and CDR2 are MNHNS and SASEGT. The CDR3 runs to 14 residues. V was cut by 1 base and J by 9 bases, with 13 bases left in between. CDR3 bases: TGTGCCAGCAGTGAAGAGGGGGGGGCGAGCATTCAGTACTTC. Translated: CASSEEGGASIQYF.

The chain joins TRBV19 to TRBJ2-6; D gene unclear. The germline CDR1 and CDR2 sequences are LNHDA and SQIVND (reference sequence). The CDR3 has 16 residues. V was cut by 5 bases and J by 0 bases, with 11 bases left in between. The DNA for the CDR3 is TGTGCCAGTAGTCAGGCGCCCAGCTCTGGGGCCAACGTCCTGACTTTC. This sequence encodes CASSQAPSSGANVLTF.

The V call is TRBV15, the J call TRBJ1-1; maybe TRBD1 (6 bases). Trimming removed 1 base at V and 1 base at J, with 13 bases between. The CDR3 length is 16 residues. The germline V gene encodes CDR1 LNHNV and CDR2 YYDKDF (reference sequence). CDR3 bases: TGTGCCACCAGCAGAGGAGGGGGGGCGCGGAACACTGAAGCTTTCTTT. Amino acids: CATSRGGGARNTEAFF.